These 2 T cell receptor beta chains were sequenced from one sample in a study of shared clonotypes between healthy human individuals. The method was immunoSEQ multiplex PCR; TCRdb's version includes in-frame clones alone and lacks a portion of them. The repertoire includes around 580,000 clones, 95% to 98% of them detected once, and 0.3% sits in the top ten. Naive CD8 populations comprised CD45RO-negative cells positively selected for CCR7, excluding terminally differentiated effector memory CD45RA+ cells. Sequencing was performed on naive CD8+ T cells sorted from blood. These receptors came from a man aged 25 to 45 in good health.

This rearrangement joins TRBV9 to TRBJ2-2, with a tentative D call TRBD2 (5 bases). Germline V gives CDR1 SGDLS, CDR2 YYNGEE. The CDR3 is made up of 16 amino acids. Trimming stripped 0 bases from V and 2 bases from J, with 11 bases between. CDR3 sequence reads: CASSVDRGSNTGELFF. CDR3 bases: TGTGCCAGCAGCGTAGATCGGGGAAGTAACACCGGGGAGCTGTTTTTT. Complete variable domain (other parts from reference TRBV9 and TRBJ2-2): DSGVTQTPKHLITATGQRVTLRCSPRSGDLSVYWYQQSLDQGLQFLIQYYNGEERAKGNILERFSAQQFPDLHSELNLSSLELGDSALYFCASSVDRGSNTGELFFGEGSRLTVL.

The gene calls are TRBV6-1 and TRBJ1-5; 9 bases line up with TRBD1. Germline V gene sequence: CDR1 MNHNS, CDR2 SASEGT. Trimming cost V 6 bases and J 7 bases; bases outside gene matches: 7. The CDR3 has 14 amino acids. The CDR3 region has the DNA TGTGCCAGCAGACAGGGGGCATCGGGACAGCCCCAGCATTTT. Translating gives CASRQGASGQPQHF.